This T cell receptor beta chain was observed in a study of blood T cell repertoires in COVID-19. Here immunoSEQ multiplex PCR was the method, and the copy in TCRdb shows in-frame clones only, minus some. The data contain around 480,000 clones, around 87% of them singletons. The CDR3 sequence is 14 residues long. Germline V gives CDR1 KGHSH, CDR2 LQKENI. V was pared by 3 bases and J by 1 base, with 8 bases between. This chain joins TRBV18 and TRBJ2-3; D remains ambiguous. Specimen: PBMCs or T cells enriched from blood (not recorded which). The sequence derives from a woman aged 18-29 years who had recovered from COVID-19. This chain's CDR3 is CASSPAGRTDTQYF. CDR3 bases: TGTGCCAGCTCACCGGCAGGCCGCACAGATACGCAGTATTTT.